This T cell receptor beta chain stems from a study of blood T cell repertoires in COVID-19. Study at large: Spain, Italy and the United States supplied samples that represented acute and convalescent COVID-19. The analysed material was cDNA or gDNA that came from T cells, B-cell-depleted T cells, or PBMCs.

Authors' data handling: Amplification of reference gene primers was used by the study to estimate nucleated cell counts. Profiling relied on immunoSEQ multiplex PCR, and the TCRdb table lists in-frame clones only, not all of them. That table supplies the V and J calls and clone size; D and trimming were determined from the DNA. This sample yields hundreds of thousands of clones, of which approximately 81% are seen a single time; about 20% belongs to the top ten. Germline V CDR1 and CDR2: MNHEY, SMNVEV (reference sequence). The CDR3 covers 13 residues. V was pared by 9 bases and J by 10 bases, with 11 bases of the junction left unmatched.

V gene TRBV27 combines with J gene TRBJ1-4, with 7 bases matching TRBD1. The sequencing input was peripheral blood. The sequence was obtained from a young man with active or convalescent COVID-19. The CDR3 protein is CASQPRQGGKLFF. The CDR3 nucleotides read TGTGCCAGTCAACCCCGACAGGGCGGAAAACTGTTTTTT.